This T cell receptor beta chain is from a study of T cells in Graves' hyperthyroidism and ophthalmopathy. In the ophthalmopathy cohort, Clinical Activity Score was at least 3, NOSPECS grade at least 4, and duration under 3 months. The investigators amplified TCR beta CDR3 regions from RNA transcripts. HTBI primers were used for first-round RT-PCR of the TCR CDR3. TCRdb itself ran the multiplex PCR reads through MiXCR, one entry per CDR3 protein. The sample includes about 520,000 distinct CDR3 sequences, roughly 24% of them seen just once. The receptor was derived from a woman younger than 45 with Graves' ophthalmopathy. Specimen: blood.

The CDR3 DNA reads TGTGCCAGCAGTGAGGGGGGAGAGCAGCCCCAGCATTTT. It codes for CASSEGGEQPQHF. The rearrangement links TRBV2 to TRBJ1-5; perhaps TRBD1 as D (5 bases). Trimming stripped 3 bases from V and 7 bases from J, with 10 bases between. Germline values: CDR1 SNHLY, CDR2 FYNNEI. The CDR3 contains 13 residues.